The entry that follows covers one T cell receptor (beta chain) sequence. The data stem from a study of blood T cell repertoires in COVID-19. Study as a whole: The analysed material was cDNA or gDNA that came from T cells, B-cell-depleted T cells, or PBMCs.

The assay was immunoSEQ multiplex PCR, and TCRdb's table has in-frame clones only and misses some. The sample has over 50,000 clones, around 90% seen once. V lost 0 bases to trimming and J lost 2 bases, with 10 bases between them. The V gene's germline CDR1 is SGDLS and CDR2 YYNGEE. The CDR3 loop spans 15 amino acids. This chain links TRBV9 with TRBJ2-3; unclear D gene. This TCR was recovered from a human donor in a cohort sampled during active COVID-19. Sequenced sample: peripheral blood. The CDR3 bases are TGTGCCAGCAGCGTAGGGGCAGGTCCCACAGATACGCAGTATTTT. Residues: CASSVGAGPTDTQYF.